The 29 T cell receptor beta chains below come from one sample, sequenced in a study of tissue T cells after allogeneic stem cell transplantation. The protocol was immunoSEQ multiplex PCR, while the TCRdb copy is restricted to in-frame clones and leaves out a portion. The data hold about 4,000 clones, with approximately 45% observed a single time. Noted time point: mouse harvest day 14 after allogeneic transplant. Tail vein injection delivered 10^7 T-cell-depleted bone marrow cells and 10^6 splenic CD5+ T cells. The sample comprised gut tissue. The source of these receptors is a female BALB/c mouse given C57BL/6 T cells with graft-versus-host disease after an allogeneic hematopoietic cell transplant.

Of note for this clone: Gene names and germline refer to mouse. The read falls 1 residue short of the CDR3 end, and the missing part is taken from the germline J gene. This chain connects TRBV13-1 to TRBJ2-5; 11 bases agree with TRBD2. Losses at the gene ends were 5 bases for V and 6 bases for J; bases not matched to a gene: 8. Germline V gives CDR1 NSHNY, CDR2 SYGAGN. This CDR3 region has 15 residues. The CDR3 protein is CASRTGGARYDTQYF. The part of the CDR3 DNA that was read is TGTGCCAGCAGAACTGGGGGGGCGCGTTATGACACCCAGTAC.

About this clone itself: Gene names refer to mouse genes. The CDR3 sequence: CASSYWGGFEQYF. The part of the CDR3 DNA that was read is TGTGCCAGCAGCTACTGGGGGGGCTTTGAACAGTAC. V and J are TRBV4 and TRBJ2-7, with 10 bases that match TRBD2. The read terminates 1 residue ahead of where the CDR3 ends, so the germline J gene completes it. Germline CDR1 reads LGHDT; CDR2 reads YNNKQL (reference sequence). V dropped 3 bases and J dropped 6; count of bases not matched to a gene: 2. The CDR3 runs to 13 residues.

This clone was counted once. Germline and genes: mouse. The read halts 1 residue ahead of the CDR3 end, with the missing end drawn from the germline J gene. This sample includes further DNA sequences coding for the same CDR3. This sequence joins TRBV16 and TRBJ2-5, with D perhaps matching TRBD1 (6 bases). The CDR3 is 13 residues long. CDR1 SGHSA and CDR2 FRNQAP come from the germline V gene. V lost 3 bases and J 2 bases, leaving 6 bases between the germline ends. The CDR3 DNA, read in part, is TGTGCAAGCAGCTTCAGGGGCCAAGACACCCAGTAC. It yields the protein CASSFRGQDTQY. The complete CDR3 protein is CASSFRGQDTQYF.

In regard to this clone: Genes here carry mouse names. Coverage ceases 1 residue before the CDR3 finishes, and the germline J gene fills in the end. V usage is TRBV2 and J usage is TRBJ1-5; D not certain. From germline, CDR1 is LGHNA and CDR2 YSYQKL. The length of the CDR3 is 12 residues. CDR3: CAAQNNNQAPLF. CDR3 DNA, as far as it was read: TGTGCAGCGCAGAATAACAACCAGGCTCCGCTT.

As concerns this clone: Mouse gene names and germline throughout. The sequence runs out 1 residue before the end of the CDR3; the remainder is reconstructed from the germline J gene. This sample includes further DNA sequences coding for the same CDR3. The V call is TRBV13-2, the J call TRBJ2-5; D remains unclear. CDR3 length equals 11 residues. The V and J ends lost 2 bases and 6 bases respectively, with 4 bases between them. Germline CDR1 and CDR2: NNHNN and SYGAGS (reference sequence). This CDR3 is CASGDRDTQYF. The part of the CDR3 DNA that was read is TGTGCCAGCGGTGACCGGGACACCCAGTAC.

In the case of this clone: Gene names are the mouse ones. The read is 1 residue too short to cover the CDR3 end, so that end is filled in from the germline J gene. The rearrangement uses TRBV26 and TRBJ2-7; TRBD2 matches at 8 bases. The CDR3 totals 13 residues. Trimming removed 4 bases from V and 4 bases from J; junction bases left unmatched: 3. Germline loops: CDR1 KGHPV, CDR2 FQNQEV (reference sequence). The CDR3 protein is CASSQDWEYEQYF. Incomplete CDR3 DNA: TGTGCCAGCAGTCAGGACTGGGAGTATGAACAGTAC.

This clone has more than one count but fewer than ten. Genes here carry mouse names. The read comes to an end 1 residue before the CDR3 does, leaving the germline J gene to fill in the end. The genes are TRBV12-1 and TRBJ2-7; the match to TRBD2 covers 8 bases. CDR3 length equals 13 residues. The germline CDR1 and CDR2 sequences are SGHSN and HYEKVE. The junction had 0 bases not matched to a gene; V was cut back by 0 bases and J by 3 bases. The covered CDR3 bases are TGTGCCAGCTCTCTCGGACTGGGCTATGAACAGTAC. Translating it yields CASSLGLGYEQY. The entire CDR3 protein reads CASSLGLGYEQYF.

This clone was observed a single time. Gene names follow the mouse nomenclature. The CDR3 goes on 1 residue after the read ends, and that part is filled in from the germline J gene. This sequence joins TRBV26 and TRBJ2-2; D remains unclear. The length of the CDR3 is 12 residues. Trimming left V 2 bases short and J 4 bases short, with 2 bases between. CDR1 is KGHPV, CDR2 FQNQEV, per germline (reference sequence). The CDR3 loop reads CASSLSTGQLYF. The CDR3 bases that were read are TGTGCCAGCAGTCTGAGCACCGGGCAGCTCTAC.

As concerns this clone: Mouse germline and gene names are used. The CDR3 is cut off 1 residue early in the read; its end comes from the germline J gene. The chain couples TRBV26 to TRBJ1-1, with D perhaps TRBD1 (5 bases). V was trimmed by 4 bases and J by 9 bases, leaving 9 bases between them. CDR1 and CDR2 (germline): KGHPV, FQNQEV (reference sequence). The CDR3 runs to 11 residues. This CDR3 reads CASSQGRKVFF. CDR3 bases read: TGTGCCAGCAGTCAGGGGCGGAAAGTCTTC.

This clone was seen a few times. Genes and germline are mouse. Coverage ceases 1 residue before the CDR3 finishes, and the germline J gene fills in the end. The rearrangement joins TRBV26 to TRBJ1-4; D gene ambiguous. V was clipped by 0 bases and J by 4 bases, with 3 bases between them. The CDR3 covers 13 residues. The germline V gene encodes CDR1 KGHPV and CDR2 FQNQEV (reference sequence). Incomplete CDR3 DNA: TGTGCCAGCAGTCTGTCTGGCAACGAAAGATTATTT. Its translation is CASSLSGNERLF. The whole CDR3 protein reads CASSLSGNERLFF.

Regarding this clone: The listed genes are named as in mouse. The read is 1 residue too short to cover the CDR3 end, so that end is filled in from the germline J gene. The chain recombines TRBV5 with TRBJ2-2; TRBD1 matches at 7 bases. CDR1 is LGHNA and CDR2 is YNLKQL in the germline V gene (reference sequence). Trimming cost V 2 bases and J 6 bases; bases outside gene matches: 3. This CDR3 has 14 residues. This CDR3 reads CASSQPQGAGQLYF. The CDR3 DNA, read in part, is TGTGCCAGCAGCCAACCTCAGGGGGCCGGGCAGCTCTAC.

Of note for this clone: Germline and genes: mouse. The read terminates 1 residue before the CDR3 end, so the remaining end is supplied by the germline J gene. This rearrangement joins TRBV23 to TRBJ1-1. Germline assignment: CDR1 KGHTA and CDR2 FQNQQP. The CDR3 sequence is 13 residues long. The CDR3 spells CSSSQLGHTEVFF. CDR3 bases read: TGCTCCAGCAGTCAACTGGGGCACACAGAAGTCTTC.

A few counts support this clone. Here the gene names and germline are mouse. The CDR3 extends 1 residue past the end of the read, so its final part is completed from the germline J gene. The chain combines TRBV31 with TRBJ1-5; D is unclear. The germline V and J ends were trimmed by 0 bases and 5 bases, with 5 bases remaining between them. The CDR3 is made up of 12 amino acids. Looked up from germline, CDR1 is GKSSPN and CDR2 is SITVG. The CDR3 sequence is CAWSLADQAPLF. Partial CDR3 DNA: TGTGCCTGGAGTCTAGCAGACCAGGCTCCGCTT.

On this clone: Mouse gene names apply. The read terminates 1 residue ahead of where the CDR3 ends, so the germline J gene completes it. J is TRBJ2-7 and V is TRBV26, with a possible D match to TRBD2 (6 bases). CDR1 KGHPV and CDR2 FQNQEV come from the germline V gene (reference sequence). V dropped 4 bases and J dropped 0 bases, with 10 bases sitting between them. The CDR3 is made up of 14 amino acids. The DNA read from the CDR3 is TGTGCCAGCAGTCGGGGGGAGGGCTCCTATGAACAGTAC. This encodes CASSRGEGSYEQY. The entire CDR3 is CASSRGEGSYEQYF.

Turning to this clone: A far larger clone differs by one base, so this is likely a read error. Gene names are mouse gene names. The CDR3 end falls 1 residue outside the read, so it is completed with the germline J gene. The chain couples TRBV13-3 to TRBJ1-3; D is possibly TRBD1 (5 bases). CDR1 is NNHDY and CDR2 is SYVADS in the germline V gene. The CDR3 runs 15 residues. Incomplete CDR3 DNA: TGTGCCAGCAGTGGGGGGTCCCATTCTCGAAATACGCTCTAT. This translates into CASSGGSHSRNTLY. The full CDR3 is CASSGGSHSRNTLYF.

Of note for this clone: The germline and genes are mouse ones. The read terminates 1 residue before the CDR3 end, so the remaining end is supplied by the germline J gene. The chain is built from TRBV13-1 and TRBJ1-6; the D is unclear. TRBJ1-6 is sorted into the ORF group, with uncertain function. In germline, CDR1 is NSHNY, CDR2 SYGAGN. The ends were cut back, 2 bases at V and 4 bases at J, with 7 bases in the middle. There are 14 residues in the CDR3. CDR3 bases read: TGTGCCAGCAGTGAACGGACTTATAATTCGCCCCTCTAC. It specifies CASSERTYNSPLY. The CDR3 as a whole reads CASSERTYNSPLYF.

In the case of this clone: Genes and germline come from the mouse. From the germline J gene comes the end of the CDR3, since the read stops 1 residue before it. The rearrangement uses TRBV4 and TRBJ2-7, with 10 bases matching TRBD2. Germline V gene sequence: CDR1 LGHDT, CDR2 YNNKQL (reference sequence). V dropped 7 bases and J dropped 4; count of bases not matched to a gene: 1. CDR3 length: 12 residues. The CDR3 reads CASKDWGYEQYF. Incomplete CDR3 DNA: TGTGCCAGCAAGGACTGGGGGTATGAACAGTAC.

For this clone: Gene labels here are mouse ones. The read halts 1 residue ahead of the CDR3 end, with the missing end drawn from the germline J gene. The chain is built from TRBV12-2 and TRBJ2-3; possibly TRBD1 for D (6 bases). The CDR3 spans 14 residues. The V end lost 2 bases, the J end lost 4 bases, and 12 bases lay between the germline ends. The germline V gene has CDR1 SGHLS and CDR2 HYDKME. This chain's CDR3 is CASSPQGQPETLYF. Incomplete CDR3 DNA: TGTGCCAGCTCTCCCCAGGGACAACCAGAAACGCTGTAT. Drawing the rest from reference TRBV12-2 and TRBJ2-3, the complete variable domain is NSGVVQSPRYIIKGKGERSILKCIPISGHLSVAWYQQTQGQELKFFIQHYDKMERDKGNLPSRFSVQQFDDYHSEMNMSALELEDSAVYFCASSPQGQPETLYFGSGTRLTVL.

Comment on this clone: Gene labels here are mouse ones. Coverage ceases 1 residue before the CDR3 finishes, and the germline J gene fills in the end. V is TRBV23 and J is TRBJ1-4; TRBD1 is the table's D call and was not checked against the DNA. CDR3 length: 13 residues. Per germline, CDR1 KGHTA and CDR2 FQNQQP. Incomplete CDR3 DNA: TGCTCCAGCAGTCAACAGGGCAACGAAAGATTATTT. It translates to CSSSQQGNERLF. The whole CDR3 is CSSSQQGNERLFF.

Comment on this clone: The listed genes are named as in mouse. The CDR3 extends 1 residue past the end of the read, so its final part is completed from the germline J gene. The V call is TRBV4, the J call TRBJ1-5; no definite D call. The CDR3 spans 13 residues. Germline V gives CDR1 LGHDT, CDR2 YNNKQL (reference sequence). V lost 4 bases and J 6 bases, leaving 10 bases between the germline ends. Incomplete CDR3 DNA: TGTGCCAGCAGCTCAACAGTCCCCCAGGCTCCGCTT. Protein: CASSSTVPQAPL. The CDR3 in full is CASSSTVPQAPLF. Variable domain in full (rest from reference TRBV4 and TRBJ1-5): ETAVFQTPNYHVTQVGNEVSFNCKQTLGHDTMYWYKQDSKKLLKIMFSYNNKQLIVNETVPRRFSPQSSDKAHLNLRIKSVEPEDSAVYLCASSSTVPQAPLFGEGTRLSVL.

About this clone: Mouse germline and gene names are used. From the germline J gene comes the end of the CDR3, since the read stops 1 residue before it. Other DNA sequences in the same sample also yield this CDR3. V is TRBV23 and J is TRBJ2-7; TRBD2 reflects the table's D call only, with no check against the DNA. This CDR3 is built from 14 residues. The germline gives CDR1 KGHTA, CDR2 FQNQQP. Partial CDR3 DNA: TGCTCCAGCAGTCAAGGGACTGGGGGCTATGAACAGTAC. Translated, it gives CSSSQGTGGYEQY. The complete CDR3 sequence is CSSSQGTGGYEQYF. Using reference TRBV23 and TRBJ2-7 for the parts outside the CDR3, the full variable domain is DAAVTQKPRYLIKMKGQEAEMKCIPEKGHTAVFWYQQKQSKELKFLIYFQNQQPLDQIDMVKERFSAVCPSSSLCSLGIRTCEAEDSALYLCSSSQGTGGYEQYFGPGTRLTVL.

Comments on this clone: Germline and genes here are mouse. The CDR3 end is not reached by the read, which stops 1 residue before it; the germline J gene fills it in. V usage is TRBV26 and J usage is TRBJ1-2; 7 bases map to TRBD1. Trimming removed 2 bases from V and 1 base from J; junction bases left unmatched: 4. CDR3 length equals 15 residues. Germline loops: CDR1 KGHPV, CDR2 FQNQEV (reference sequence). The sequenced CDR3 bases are TGTGCCAGCAGTCTGCCCGGGACAGAAAACTCCGACTACACC. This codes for CASSLPGTENSDYT. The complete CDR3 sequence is CASSLPGTENSDYTF.

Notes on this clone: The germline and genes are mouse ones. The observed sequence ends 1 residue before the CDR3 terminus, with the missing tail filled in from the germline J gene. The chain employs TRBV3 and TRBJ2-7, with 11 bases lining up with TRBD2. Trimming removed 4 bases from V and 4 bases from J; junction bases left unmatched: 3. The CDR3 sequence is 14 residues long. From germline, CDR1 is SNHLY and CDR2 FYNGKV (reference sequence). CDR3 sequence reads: CASSSGLGAYEQYF. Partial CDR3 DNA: TGTGCCAGCAGCTCGGGACTGGGGGCGTATGAACAGTAC.

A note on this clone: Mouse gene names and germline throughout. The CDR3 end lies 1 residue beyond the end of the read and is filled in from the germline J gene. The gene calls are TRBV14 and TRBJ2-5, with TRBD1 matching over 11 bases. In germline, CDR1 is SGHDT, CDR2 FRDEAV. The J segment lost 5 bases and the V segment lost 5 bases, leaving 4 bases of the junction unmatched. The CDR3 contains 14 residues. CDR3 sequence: CASSPGQGVDTQYF. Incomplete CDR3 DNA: TGTGCCAGCAGCCCGGGACAGGGGGTAGACACCCAGTAC.

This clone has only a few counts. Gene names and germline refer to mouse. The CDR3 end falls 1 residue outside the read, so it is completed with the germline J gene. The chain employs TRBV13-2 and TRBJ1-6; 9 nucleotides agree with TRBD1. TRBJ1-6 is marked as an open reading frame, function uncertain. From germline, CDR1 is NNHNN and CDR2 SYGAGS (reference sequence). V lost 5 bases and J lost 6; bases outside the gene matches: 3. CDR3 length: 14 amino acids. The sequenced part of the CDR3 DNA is TGTGCCAGCGGGGACAGGGGTGGTAATTCGCCCCTCTAC. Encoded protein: CASGDRGGNSPLY. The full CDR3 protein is CASGDRGGNSPLYF.

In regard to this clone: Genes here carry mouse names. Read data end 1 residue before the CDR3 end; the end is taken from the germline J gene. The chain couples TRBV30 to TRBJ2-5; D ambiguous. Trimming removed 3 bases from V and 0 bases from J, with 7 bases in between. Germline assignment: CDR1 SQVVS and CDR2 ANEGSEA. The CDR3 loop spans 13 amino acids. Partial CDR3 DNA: TGTAGTTCTAGTTGGGTTAACCAAGACACCCAGTAC. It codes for CSSSWVNQDTQY. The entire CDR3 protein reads CSSSWVNQDTQYF.

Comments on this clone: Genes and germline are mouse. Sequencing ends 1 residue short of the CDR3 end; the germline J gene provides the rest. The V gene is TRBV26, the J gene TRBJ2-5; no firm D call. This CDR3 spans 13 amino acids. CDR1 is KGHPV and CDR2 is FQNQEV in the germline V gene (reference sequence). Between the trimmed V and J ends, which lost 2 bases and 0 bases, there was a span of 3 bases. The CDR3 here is CASSLGNQDTQYF. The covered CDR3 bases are TGTGCCAGCAGTCTGGGAAACCAAGACACCCAGTAC.

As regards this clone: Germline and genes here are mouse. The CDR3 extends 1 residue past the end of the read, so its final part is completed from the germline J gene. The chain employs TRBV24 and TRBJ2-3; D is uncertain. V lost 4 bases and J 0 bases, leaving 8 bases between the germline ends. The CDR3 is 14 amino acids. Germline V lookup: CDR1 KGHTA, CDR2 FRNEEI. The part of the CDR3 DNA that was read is TGTGCCAGCAGTCCGACATCTAGTGCAGAAACGCTGTAT. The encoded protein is CASSPTSSAETLY. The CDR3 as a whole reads CASSPTSSAETLYF.

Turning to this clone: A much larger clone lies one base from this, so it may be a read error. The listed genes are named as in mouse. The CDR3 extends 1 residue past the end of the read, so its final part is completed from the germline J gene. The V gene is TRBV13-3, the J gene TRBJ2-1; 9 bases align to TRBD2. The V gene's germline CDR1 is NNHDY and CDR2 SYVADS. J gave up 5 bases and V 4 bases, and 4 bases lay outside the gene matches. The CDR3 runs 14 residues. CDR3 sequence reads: CASSYNWGDAEQFF. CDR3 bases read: TGTGCCAGCAGTTATAACTGGGGGGATGCTGAGCAGTTC.